This T cell receptor (beta chain) was profiled in a study of post-analysis software for immune sequencing data. Study-level findings and limits: Controls had lower frequencies than patients of about 5 TRBV segments, which included TRBV5-6, TRBV5-1 and TRBV20-1.

Points on this clonotype: Its matching antigen is unknown.

The CDR3 spans 17 residues. V was pared by 5 bases and J by 6 bases, with 11 bases of the junction left unmatched. Germline CDR1 is MDHEN and CDR2 is SYDVKM. Prepared libraries of TCR beta cDNA carried unique molecular identifiers. TCRdb re-called the PCR reads through MiXCR, storing one row per CDR3 protein. Among under 900,000 distinct CDR3 sequences, around 50% were seen once, and the ten largest hold approximately 4.4%. The receptor was isolated from a girl between 10 and 17 years old with multiple sclerosis. This chain links TRBV28 with TRBJ2-7; the match to TRBD2 covers 15 bases. The sequenced sample was blood. CDR3 sequence reads: CASSPMGLAGGPPEQYF. Written as DNA, the CDR3 is TGTGCCAGCAGTCCCATGGGACTAGCGGGAGGTCCCCCCGAGCAGTACTTC.